This is a list of T cell receptor beta chains from one sample in a study of graft-versus-host responses after intestinal transplantation. Antigens of these TCRs are unknown. The protocol was immunoSEQ multiplex PCR, while the TCRdb copy is restricted to in-frame clones and leaves out a portion. The sample records tens of thousands of clones, around 93% being singletons. The specimen comprised unstimulated CD4+ T cells sorted from spleen or lymph node cells, sampled before transplant. Source of these receptors: a human donor who was the organ donor for an intestinal transplant. The CDR3 runs from the conserved cysteine through the conserved F or W. D genes are given only for firm matches. Clone size, where shown, is once, few, many, or a class for clones that have expanded.

>NA|TRBV6-1|TRBJ2-7|TRBD1
TGTGCCAGCAGTCCCGGGACAGGGGGCCGAGAGCAGTACTTC
CASSPGTGGREQYF
>NA|TRBV6-5|TRBJ1-5|NA
TGTGCCAGCAGCTATGACAGAAATCAGCCCCAGCATTTT
CASSYDRNQPQHF
>NA|TRBV4-1|TRBJ2-1|TRBD2
TGCGCCAGCAGCTCGACTAGCGGGAGGGCAGGTGAGCAGTTCTTC
CASSSTSGRAGEQFF
>once|TRBV11-2|TRBJ2-1|NA
TGTGCCAGCAGCTTAGGGTCCGGAGAGCGGCAGTTCTTC
CASSLGSGERQFF
>NA|TRBV11-2|TRBJ1-3|NA
TGTGCCAGCAGCTTAGGGGCCTTCTCTGGAAACACCATATATTTT
CASSLGAFSGNTIYF
>NA|TRBV25-1|TRBJ2-1|TRBD2
TGTGCCAGCAGTAAATCTAGCGGCTACAATGAGCAGTTCTTC
CASSKSSGYNEQFF
>NA|TRBV6-5|TRBJ1-6|TRBD1
TGTGCCAGCACCCGGACAGGGAACTCACCCCTCCACTTT
CASTRTGNSPLHF
>few|TRBV29-1|TRBJ1-1|NA
TGCAGCGCTCATCACTCGGGAGGCACTGAAGCTTTCTTT
CSAHHSGGTEAFF
>NA|TRBV29-1|TRBJ1-2|NA
TGCAGCGTTGGGAATCCTTATGGGGACAACCTTAACTATGGCTACACCTTC
CSVGNPYGDNLNYGYTF
>NA|TRBV28|TRBJ1-4|TRBD1
TGTGCCAGCAGTTTATGGGGAAGAGGGACAGGGGATGAAAAACTGTTTTTT
CASSLWGRGTGDEKLFF
>NA|TRBV30|TRBJ2-7|TRBD2
TGTGCCTGGACTGCGTTTAGGACTAGCATGAAGAGAGTAAGCTCCTACGAGCAGTACTTC
CAWTAFRTSMKRVSSYEQYF
>NA|TRBV7-8|TRBJ2-2|TRBD2
TGTGCCAGCAGCTTAGGACCAGCGGGAGTCACCGGGGAGCTGTTTTTT
CASSLGPAGVTGELFF
>NA|TRBV5-1|TRBJ1-2|TRBD1
TGCGCCAGCAGCTTCGGACAGGGGAATGGCTACACCTTC
CASSFGQGNGYTF
>NA|TRBV10-3|TRBJ2-3|NA
TGTGCCACCTCACCCGACAGGTCTGGCACAGATACGCAGTATTTT
CATSPDRSGTDTQYF
>NA|TRBV7-2|TRBJ1-5|NA
TGTGCCAGCAGCTTCTTACAGGGCCCTCAGCCCCAGCATTTT
CASSFLQGPQPQHF
>NA|TRBV7-9|TRBJ1-2|TRBD1
TGTGCCAGCAGCTTAGTCGCACAGGGGGCAGGTGGCTACACCTTC
CASSLVAQGAGGYTF
>NA|TRBV19|TRBJ2-5|NA
TGTGCCAGTAGTATCTCAGGGCACCAAGAGACCCAGTACTTC
CASSISGHQETQYF
>NA|TRBV29-1|TRBJ1-6|NA
TGCAGCGTCCGACTCCTTAATAATTCACCCCTCCACTTT
CSVRLLNNSPLHF
>NA|TRBV6-6|TRBJ2-3|NA
TGTGCCAGCAGTTACATAGAGGATACGCAGTATTTT
CASSYIEDTQYF
>NA|TRBV2|TRBJ1-2|NA
TGTGCCAGCAGTGTACTAGGTGGAGTGCCTTATGGCTACACCTTC
CASSVLGGVPYGYTF
>NA|TRBV7-9|TRBJ2-7|NA
TGTGCCAGCAGCCCAGCGGACAGACTTACCTACGAGCAGTACTTC
CASSPADRLTYEQYF
>NA|TRBV5-1|TRBJ2-1|TRBD1
TGCGCCAGCAGCTTGGAGGGGGCCCCGTACAATGAGCAGTTCTTC
CASSLEGAPYNEQFF
>NA|TRBV27|TRBJ2-3|TRBD2
TGTGCCAGCAGTCTTCTAACTAGCGGGAGGACCACAGATACGCAGTATTTT
CASSLLTSGRTTDTQYF
>NA|TRBV5-1|TRBJ2-4|NA
TGCGCCAGCAGCTTGACTCTGACAGGACAATTAGCCAAAAACATTCAGTACTTC
CASSLTLTGQLAKNIQYF
>NA|TRBV10-3|TRBJ2-7|TRBD2
TGTGCCATCGGGGGACTAGCGGGATTCTACGAGCAGTACTTC
CAIGGLAGFYEQYF
>NA|TRBV5-1|TRBJ1-2|TRBD1
TGCGCCAGCAGACCGGGACAGGATGGCTACACCTTC
CASRPGQDGYTF
>NA|TRBV6-5|TRBJ1-3|NA
TGTGCCAGCAGTTACACTTGGAGGGCAGTTGGAAACACCATATATTTT
CASSYTWRAVGNTIYF
>once|TRBV28|TRBJ1-6|NA
TGTGCCAGCAGTTTTGCCAGGGATGGCCAAAATTCACCCCTCCACTTT
CASSFARDGQNSPLHF
>NA|TRBV7-9|TRBJ1-1|NA
TGTGCCAGCAGCTTAGAGGCAGGGCGAAACACTGAAGCTTTCTTT
CASSLEAGRNTEAFF
>once|TRBV13|TRBJ2-1|TRBD2
TGTGCCAGCAGCCCACGACTAGCGGGGGGTGAGCAGTTCTTC
CASSPRLAGGEQFF
>NA|TRBV4-1|TRBJ1-2|TRBD1
TGCGCCAGCAGCCAAGATATCTTAGGGGGCGCCGGGTTTGGCTACACCTTC
CASSQDILGGAGFGYTF
>NA|TRBV30|TRBJ2-3|TRBD2
TGTGCCTGGAGGCTAGCGGGCACAGATACGCAGTATTTT
CAWRLAGTDTQYF
>NA|TRBV15|TRBJ2-7|TRBD2
TGTGCCACCAGCAGAGCGCCGGGACTAGCGGGGCAAGAGCAGTACTTC
CATSRAPGLAGQEQYF
>NA|TRBV5-1|TRBJ1-5|NA
TGCGCCAGCAGCCCTGAGGGGGTCTTCAATCAGCCCCAGCATTTT
CASSPEGVFNQPQHF
>NA|TRBV28|TRBJ1-5|TRBD1
TGTGCCAGCAGTTTTCTAGGACAGGGGTCTAGTCAGCCCCAGCATTTT
CASSFLGQGSSQPQHF
>NA|TRBV30|TRBJ2-4|NA
TGTGCCTGGAGTGAGCGGAGACACCACCTAGCCAAAAACATTCAGTACTTC
CAWSERRHHLAKNIQYF
>NA|TRBV30|TRBJ1-3|NA
TGTGCCTGGAGCGCTCTCGGCTCTGGAAACACCATATATTTT
CAWSALGSGNTIYF
>NA|TRBV10-3|TRBJ1-1|NA
TGTGCCATCAGACGGACGGACAGCCCTGAAGCTTTCTTT
CAIRRTDSPEAFF
>once|TRBV10-1|TRBJ2-2|TRBD2
TGCGCCAGCAGGACTAGCGGGGACACCGGGGAGCTGTTTTTT
CASRTSGDTGELFF
>NA|TRBV5-1|TRBJ1-6|TRBD1
TGCGCCAGCAGCTTGGGGGTTCAGGGGGCCCTCTATAATTCACCCCTCCACTTT
CASSLGVQGALYNSPLHF
>NA|TRBV29-1|TRBJ1-2|NA
TGCAGCGTTGACTGGGGGCGCAGTAACTATGGCTACACCTTC
CSVDWGRSNYGYTF
>NA|TRBV27|TRBJ1-4|NA
TGTGCCAGCAGTCCCGGGTGGACAACTAATGAAAAACTGTTTTTT
CASSPGWTTNEKLFF
>few|TRBV2|TRBJ1-4|NA
TGTGCCAGCACTTCTACAGGGCGTCGACTGTTTTTT
CASTSTGRRLFF
>NA|TRBV11-2|TRBJ2-7|NA
TGTGCCAGCAGCTTAGTGGACAGCGATTACGAGCAGTACTTC
CASSLVDSDYEQYF
>NA|TRBV19|TRBJ1-6|NA
TGTGCCAGTACCACGGTTTCGGTTTACAATTCACCCCTCCACTTT
CASTTVSVYNSPLHF
>NA|TRBV5-4|TRBJ2-2|TRBD2
TGTGCCAGCGGTCCGGCGGGAGGGCCCCAAGGCGGGGAGCTGTTTTTT
CASGPAGGPQGGELFF
>NA|TRBV11-2|TRBJ1-5|NA
TGTGCCAGCGCGACGGGAGACGGGGGACCCCAGCATTTT
CASATGDGGPQHF
>NA|TRBV5-1|TRBJ2-7|TRBD1
TGCGCCAGCAGTTCTGGACAGGGGTTGCGGGAGCAGTACTTC
CASSSGQGLREQYF
>NA|TRBV7-6|TRBJ1-5|NA
TGTGCCAGCAGCTTGGTTCCGGAGAGCAATCAGCCCCAGCATTTT
CASSLVPESNQPQHF
>NA|TRBV5-6|TRBJ1-3|TRBD1
TGTGCCAGCAGCTTTCCCCCGGGGACAGGCTGGAGCTCTGGAAACACCATATATTTT
CASSFPPGTGWSSGNTIYF
>NA|TRBV7-3|TRBJ1-5|TRBD1
TGTGCCAGCACCTGGGACAGCTGCTGCAATCAGCCCCAGCATTTT
CASTWDSCCNQPQHF
>NA|TRBV6-6|TRBJ2-7|TRBD2
TGTGCCAGCAGCCTTAGCGGGAGATACGAGCAGTACTTC
CASSLSGRYEQYF
>NA|TRBV7-2|TRBJ2-1|TRBD2
TGTGCCAGCAGCTTAGCCGGGACTACATACAATGAGCAGTTCTTC
CASSLAGTTYNEQFF
>NA|TRBV11-2|TRBJ1-2|TRBD1
TGTGCCAGCAGCAACGGAGGGGACAGGCCTTATGGCTACACCTTC
CASSNGGDRPYGYTF
>NA|TRBV6-5|TRBJ1-2|TRBD1
TGTGCCAGCAGCAGGGGGCGACATGGCTACACCTTC
CASSRGRHGYTF